This TCR beta chain was sequenced in a study of blood T cell repertoires in COVID-19. Study-wide background: The cDNA or gDNA used as material had been derived from T cells, B-cell-depleted T cells, or PBMCs.

The CDR3 has 12 residues. Germline CDR1 and CDR2: ENHRY and SYGVKD. V shed 8 bases and J shed 3 bases, with 8 bases lying between them. Authors' analysis steps: Reference gene primer amplification gave nucleated cell count estimates. Measured with immunoSEQ multiplex PCR; TCRdb has only the in-frame clones, and not every one. For V, J and clone size, that table is used; D and trimming come from the DNA. The sample consists of around 250,000 clones, 80% to 90% of them appearing once. The chain recombines TRBV10-3 with TRBJ1-3; a weak D match, TRBD1 (5 bases). The sequenced sample consisted of peripheral blood. The sequence came from a man between 60 and 75 years old with acute or convalescent COVID-19. CDR3 sequence reads: CAIGADGNTIYF. DNA of the CDR3: TGTGCCATCGGGGCCGATGGAAACACCATATATTTT.